The 17 T cell receptor beta chains in this list originate from one sample, sequenced in a study of tumor-infiltrating lymphocytes in primary liver carcinoma. Researchers generated TCR beta cDNA from about 450 ng of total RNA, relying on a constant-region primer. It was through three nested multiplex PCR rounds of slightly modified ARM-PCR that TCR beta libraries arose. Both of the initial two PCR rounds ran for approximately 11 cycles and employed TRBV1-TRBV30 forward primers alongside a C-beta reverse primer. TCRdb processed the multiplex PCR reads anew with MiXCR; each CDR3 protein has one entry. The top ten hold less than 55% of the sample, which has tens of thousands of distinct CDR3 sequences, around 79% seen once. Starting material for RNA and DNA co-extraction consisted of roughly 17-31 mg of unsorted bulk tissue. Sequenced sample: liver tumor tissue from sampling region 3. Subset given: tumor region T3, left-lateral pole. These TCRs come from a man aged 40-49 years with primary liver carcinoma and hepatitis B virus infection.

Regarding this clonotype: One end of the junction is discordant with germline, which a read error may explain. The rearrangement links TRBV11-2 to TRBJ2-3; D remains ambiguous. The CDR3 totals 14 residues. CDR1 and CDR2 (germline): SGHAT, FQNNGV. CDR3 region: CASSLEVGTDTQCF. The CDR3 DNA reads TGTGCCAGCAGCTTAGAAGTGGGCACTGATACGCAGTGTTTT.

The chain recombines TRBV6-6 with TRBJ2-3; possibly TRBD1 or TRBD2 for D (5 bases each). The germline gives CDR1 MNHNY, CDR2 SVGAGI (reference sequence). The CDR3 covers 16 residues. Trimming stripped 6 bases from V and 6 bases from J, with 22 bases between. CDR3 DNA: TGTGCCAGCAGATTCAGAGGGGACCCCAAAGGGGATACGCAGTATTTT. Its protein product is CASRFRGDPKGDTQYF.

As for this clonotype: The junction shows a germline mismatch at one end, possibly a read error. The V gene is TRBV7-9, the J gene TRBJ2-1, with D perhaps TRBD1 (5 bases). CDR1 SEHNR and CDR2 FQNEAQ come from the germline V gene (reference sequence). The CDR3 is 11 residues long. The CDR3 region has the DNA TGTGCCGACAGCTTTCTTGGTGAGCAATTCTTC. Translation gives CADSFLGEQFF.

This sequence joins TRBV11-2 and TRBJ2-2, with a possible D match to TRBD2 (6 bases). Germline CDR1 reads SGHAT; CDR2 reads FQNNGV. This CDR3 comprises 17 residues. V lost 1 base and J 11 bases, leaving 23 bases between the germline ends. The CDR3 region is CASSLALGGGNTRELFF. The CDR3, as DNA: TGTGCCAGCAGCTTAGCATTAGGTGGGGGGAACACCCGAGAGCTGTTTTTT.

As regards this clonotype: The junction differs from germline at one of its ends, possibly a read error. The chain couples TRBV12-3 or TRBV12-4 to TRBJ2-7; 8 nucleotides match TRBD1. The CDR3 totals 15 residues. The CDR3 loop is CASSIGTGGHYEQYF. The CDR3 nucleotides read TGTGCCAGCAGTATCGGGACAGGTGGCCACTACGAGCAGTATTTC.

The CDR3 protein is CAWTYQTINEDQFF. As DNA, the CDR3 is TGTGCCTGGACCTACCAGACCATCAATGAGGATCAGTTCTTC. V usage is TRBV30 and J usage is TRBJ2-1, with unresolved D. Trimming shortened V by 4 bases and J by 13 bases, and 23 bases separated the two germline ends. Germline V gene sequence: CDR1 GTSNPN, CDR2 SVGIG (reference sequence). CDR3 length equals 14 residues.

There are a few counts of this clonotype. Its ends do not fully match the called genes, so a read error is possible. CDR3 residues: CAISKQGVSDNGQFF. The CDR3 DNA reads TGTGCCATCAGTAAACAGGGGGTAAGCGACAATGGGCAGTTCTTC. This chain links TRBV12-3 or TRBV12-4 with TRBJ2-1, with 8 positions matching TRBD1. CDR3 length: 15 residues.

This clonotype was seen many times. This may come from a read error, since a much larger clone is one base off. This chain connects TRBV4-1 to TRBJ2-1; TRBD2 is a possible D gene (6 bases). Germline CDR1 is MGHRA and CDR2 is YSYEKL. There are 15 residues in the CDR3. The CDR3 DNA is TGCGCCAGCAGCCAAAGTAGCGGATGGAACAATGGGCAGTTCTTC. Translated: CASSQSSGWNNGQFF.

This clonotype was counted at least ten times. V is TRBV28 and J is TRBJ1-2, with a weak D call TRBD1 (6 bases). The germline gives CDR1 MDHEN, CDR2 SYDVKM. The CDR3 is made up of 14 amino acids. V lost 6 bases and J lost 4, with 15 bases in between. This chain's CDR3 is CASSLELGGYGYTF. Here the CDR3 DNA reads TGTGCCAGCAGCCTAGAGTTAGGGGGCTATGGCTACACCTTC.

In regard to this clonotype: This may come from a read error, since a much larger clone is one base off. This chain connects TRBV18 to TRBJ1-1, with TRBD1 as a possible D gene (5 bases). V was cut by 3 bases and J by 7 bases, with 12 bases left in between. Germline values: CDR1 KGHSH, CDR2 LQKENI. The CDR3 is 13 residues long. The CDR3 here is CASSPSRGIEAFF. DNA for the CDR3: TGTGCCAGCTCACCTTCCCGGGGCATTGAAGCTTTCTTT.

As concerns this clonotype: Compared with germline, one end of the junction differs, possibly owing to a read error. This rearrangement joins TRBV7-9 to TRBJ1-2; D remains ambiguous. CDR1 and CDR2 from the germline V gene are SEHNR and FQNEAQ (reference sequence). The CDR3 consists of 16 residues. The CDR3 nucleotides read TGTGCCAGCATCCCCGAGGGCAGGCTATCCCAGTATGGCTACACTTTC. Protein: CASIPEGRLSQYGYTF.

For this clonotype: Without the conserved terminal phenylalanine or tryptophan, this CDR3 likely stems from a read error. V and J are TRBV28 and TRBJ1-1; D not certain. Germline CDR1 MDHEN, CDR2 SYDVKM. CDR3 length equals 14 residues. The CDR3 protein is CASSPPLGQAEAFY. The CDR3 DNA is TGTGCGAGCAGTCCACCGTTAGGGCAGGCTGAAGCTTTCTAT.

This clonotype was seen more than once but under ten times. A read error may account for a junction end that differs from germline. CDR3 loop: CAISESAGETAEAFF. The CDR3, as DNA: TGTGCCATTAGTGAATCGGCGGGAGAAACGGCTGAAGCTTTCTTT. This chain joins TRBV10-3 and TRBJ1-1; no clear D gene. The V gene's germline CDR1 is ENHRY and CDR2 SYGVKD. The CDR3 has 15 amino acids.

Turning to this clonotype: A junction end diverges from the germline sequence, so it may reflect a read error. The V and J genes are TRBV28 and TRBJ2-2, with D possibly called TRBD1 or TRBD2 (7 bases each). Germline V lookup: CDR1 MDHEN, CDR2 SYDVKM. The CDR3 runs 18 residues. CDR3 protein: CVSSLLRGGVTNTGEQFF. The DNA for the CDR3 is TGTGTCAGCAGTTTATTGAGGGGAGGGGTGACGAACACAGGGGAGCAGTTTTTT.

This clonotype has only a few counts. The chain recombines TRBV29-1 with TRBJ2-7, with D possibly being TRBD1 (7 bases). Deletions cut 7 bases from V and 13 bases from J, with 26 bases between. Looked up from germline, CDR1 is SQVTM and CDR2 is ANQGSEA. This CDR3 is built from 13 residues. CDR3 nucleotide sequence: TGCAGCGCTACAGGGGAGGCCTCCTACGAACATTACTTC. This encodes CSATGEASYEHYF.

A note on this clonotype: As the CDR3 is not closed by the conserved phenylalanine or tryptophan, this likely results from a read error. The chain joins TRBV4-1 to TRBJ2-4; D is undetermined. V was shortened by 2 bases and J by 2 bases, with 13 bases between the two germline ends. Germline lookup yields CDR1 MGHRA and CDR2 YSYEKL. CDR3 size: 16 residues. CDR3 region: CASSQSVDGTKNIQYL. CDR3 sequence (DNA): TGCGCCAGCAGCCAAAGTGTTGATGGGACCAAAAACATTCAGTACCTC.

V and J are TRBV7-9 and TRBJ2-1; tentative D call: TRBD1 (6 bases). Per germline, CDR1 SEHNR and CDR2 FQNEAQ (reference sequence). Trimming stripped 10 bases from V and 7 bases from J, with 29 bases between. This CDR3 spans 17 amino acids. The CDR3 bases are TGTGCCAACACGTTACCATATCAGGGGCCTAAAACAAATGAGCAGTTCTTC. As protein: CANTLPYQGPKTNEQFF.